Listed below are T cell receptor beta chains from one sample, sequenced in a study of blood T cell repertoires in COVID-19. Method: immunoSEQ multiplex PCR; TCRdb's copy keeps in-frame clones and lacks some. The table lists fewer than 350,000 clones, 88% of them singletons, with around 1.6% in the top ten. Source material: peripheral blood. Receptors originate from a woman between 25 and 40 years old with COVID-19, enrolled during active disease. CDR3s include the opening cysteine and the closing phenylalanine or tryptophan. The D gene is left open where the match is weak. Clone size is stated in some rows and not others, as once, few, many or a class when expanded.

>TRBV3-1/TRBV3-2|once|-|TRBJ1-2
CASSQFLNYGYTF
TGTGCCAGCAGCCAATTCCTTAACTATGGCTACACCTTC
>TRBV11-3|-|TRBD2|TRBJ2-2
CASSLRRTTSGGAGELFF
TGTGCCAGCAGCTTAAGGAGAACGACTAGCGGGGGAGCCGGGGAGCTGTTTTTT
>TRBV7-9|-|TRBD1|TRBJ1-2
CASSLTTGRNTF
TGTGCCAGCAGCTTAACGACAGGGAGGAACACCTTC
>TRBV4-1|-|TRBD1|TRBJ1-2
CASSQGDRLYGYTF
TGCGCCAGCAGCCAGGGGGACAGGCTTTATGGCTACACCTTC
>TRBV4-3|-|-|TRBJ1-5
CASSQDNRDNQPQHF
TGCGCCAGCAGCCAAGACAACAGGGACAATCAGCCCCAGCATTTT
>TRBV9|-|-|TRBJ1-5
CASSVDSGNQPQHF
TGTGCCAGCAGCGTAGACTCTGGTAATCAGCCCCAGCATTTT
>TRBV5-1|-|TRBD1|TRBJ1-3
CASSLGGQGYGNTIYF
TGCGCCAGCAGCTTGGGGGGACAGGGCTACGGAAACACCATATATTTT
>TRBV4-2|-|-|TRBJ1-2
CASSQERTPGYTF
TGTGCCAGCAGCCAAGAAAGGACACCTGGCTACACCTTC
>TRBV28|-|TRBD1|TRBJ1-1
CATAGQGNTEAFF
TGTGCCACTGCTGGACAGGGGAACACTGAAGCTTTCTTT
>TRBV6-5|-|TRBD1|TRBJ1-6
CASSYSTGTYNSPLHF
TGTGCCAGCAGTTACTCGACAGGGACGTATAATTCACCCCTCCACTTT
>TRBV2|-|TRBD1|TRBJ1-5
CPRQGRSNQPQHF
TGCCCTAGACAGGGTCGGAGCAATCAGCCCCAGCATTTT
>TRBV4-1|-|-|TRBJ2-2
CASSQVGGELFF
TGCGCCAGCAGCCAAGTCGGTGGGGAGCTGTTTTTT
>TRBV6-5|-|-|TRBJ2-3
CASSYSSPGPDTQYF
TGTGCCAGCAGTTACTCGAGTCCAGGGCCAGATACGCAGTATTTT
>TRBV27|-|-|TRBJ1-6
CASSFGGGSPLHF
TGTGCCAGCAGTTTTGGGGGAGGTTCACCCCTCCACTTT
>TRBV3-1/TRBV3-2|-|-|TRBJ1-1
CASSQDLGSEAFF
TGTGCCAGCAGCCAAGATCTTGGGAGTGAGGCTTTCTTT
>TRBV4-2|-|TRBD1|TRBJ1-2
CASLGQGVVGYTF
TGTGCCAGTCTGGGACAGGGTGTGGTAGGCTACACCTTC
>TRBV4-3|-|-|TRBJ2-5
CASSRLRGGTPQETQYF
TGCGCCAGCAGCCGTTTGAGGGGGGGGACTCCTCAAGAGACCCAGTACTTC
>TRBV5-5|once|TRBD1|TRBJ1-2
CASSLDRGPRVYGYTF
TGTGCCAGCAGCCTTGACAGGGGGCCTAGGGTCTATGGCTACACCTTC
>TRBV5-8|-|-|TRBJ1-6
CASSKQRTETGYDNSPLHF
TGTGCCAGCAGCAAGCAAAGGACAGAGACGGGGTATGATAATTCACCCCTCCACTTT
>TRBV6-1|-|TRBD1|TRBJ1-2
CASSEAFGTGIGNGYTF
TGTGCCAGCAGTGAAGCTTTTGGGACAGGGATTGGGAATGGCTACACCTTC
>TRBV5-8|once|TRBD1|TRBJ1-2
CASSLFTGTGRYGYTF
TGTGCCAGCAGTCTGTTCACCGGGACAGGGCGCTATGGCTACACCTTC
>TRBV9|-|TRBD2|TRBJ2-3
CASSVEGGGGTDTQYF
TGTGCCAGCAGCGTAGAGGGCGGGGGAGGCACAGATACGCAGTATTTT
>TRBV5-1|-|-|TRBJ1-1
CASAGVGSTEAFF
TGCGCCAGTGCTGGGGTGGGGAGCACTGAAGCTTTCTTT
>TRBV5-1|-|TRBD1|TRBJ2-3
CASSLSGGPTDTQYF
TGCGCCAGCAGCTTATCAGGGGGCCCGACAGATACGCAGTATTTT
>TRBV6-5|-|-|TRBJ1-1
CASSYSTRMNTEAFF
TGTGCCAGCAGTTACTCGACAAGAATGAACACTGAAGCTTTCTTT
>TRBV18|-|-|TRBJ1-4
CASSLTNYGQRPNEKLFF
TGTGCCAGCTCTCTCACCAACTACGGACAGAGGCCTAATGAAAAACTGTTTTTT
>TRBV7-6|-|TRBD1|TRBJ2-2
CASSSGTGAGTGELFF
TGTGCCAGCAGCTCCGGGACAGGGGCAGGCACCGGGGAGCTGTTTTTT
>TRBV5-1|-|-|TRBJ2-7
CASSSSGTGAYEQYF
TGCGCCAGCAGCTCTAGCGGGACAGGGGCCTACGAGCAGTACTTC
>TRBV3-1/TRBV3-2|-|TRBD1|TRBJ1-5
CASSPTGGGNQPQHF
TGTGCCAGCAGTCCAACAGGGGGAGGCAATCAGCCCCAGCATTTT
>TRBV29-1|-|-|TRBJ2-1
CSVSTGRRSYNEQFF
TGCAGCGTGTCCACAGGGAGAAGGTCGTACAATGAGCAGTTCTTC
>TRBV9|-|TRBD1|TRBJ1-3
CASSVGTGGLSGNTIYF
TGTGCCAGCAGCGTAGGAACAGGGGGGTTATCTGGAAACACCATATATTTT
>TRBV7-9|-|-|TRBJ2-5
CASSSAWSGYQETQYF
TGTGCCAGCAGCTCAGCCTGGAGTGGGTACCAAGAGACCCAGTACTTC
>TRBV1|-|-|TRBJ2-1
CTSNRGGAYNEQFF
TGCACCAGCAATAGAGGGGGGGCTTACAATGAGCAGTTCTTC
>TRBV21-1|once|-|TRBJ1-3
CASSKGPSWAGAGNTIYF
TGTGCCAGCAGCAAAGGTCCCTCGTGGGCAGGGGCTGGAAACACCATATATTTT
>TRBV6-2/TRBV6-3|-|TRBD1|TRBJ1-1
CASSRQGNTEAFF
TGTGCCAGCAGCAGACAGGGGAACACTGAAGCTTTCTTT
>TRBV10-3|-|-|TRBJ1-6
CAISEIGQSNSPLHF
TGTGCCATCAGTGAAATAGGACAGTCGAATTCACCCCTCCACTTT
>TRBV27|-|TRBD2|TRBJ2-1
CASSPRTSGGDEQFF
TGTGCCAGCAGTCCCCGGACTAGCGGGGGGGATGAGCAGTTCTTC
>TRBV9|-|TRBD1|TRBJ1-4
CASSVTGGNEKLFF
TGTGCCAGCAGCGTGACAGGGGGTAATGAAAAACTGTTTTTT
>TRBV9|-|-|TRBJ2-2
CASSVARGTGELFF
TGTGCCAGCAGCGTAGCCCGGGGAACCGGGGAGCTGTTTTTT
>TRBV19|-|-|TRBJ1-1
CASSSPDRGYDAFF
TGTGCCAGTAGTAGTCCTGATCGGGGTTACGACGCTTTCTTT
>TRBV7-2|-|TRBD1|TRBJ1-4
CASSVQGALNEKLFF
TGTGCCAGCAGCGTACAGGGGGCGCTTAATGAAAAACTGTTTTTT
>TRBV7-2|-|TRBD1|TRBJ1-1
CASSLAQGGTEAFF
TGTGCCAGCAGCTTAGCGCAGGGGGGCACTGAAGCTTTCTTT
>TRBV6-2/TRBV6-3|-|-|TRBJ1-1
CASSSGRGTEAFF
TGTGCCAGCAGTTCGGGCAGGGGCACTGAAGCTTTCTTT
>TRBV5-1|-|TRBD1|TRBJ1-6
CASRTTGTGERSPLHF
TGCGCCAGCAGGACCACTGGGACAGGGGAACGTTCACCCCTCCACTTT
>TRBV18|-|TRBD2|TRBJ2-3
CASSQGTSGRTDTQYF
TGTGCCAGCTCACAAGGGACTAGCGGGCGCACAGATACGCAGTATTTT
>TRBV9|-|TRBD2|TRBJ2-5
CASSLSGGETQYF
TGTGCCAGCAGCTTGAGCGGGGGGGAGACCCAGTACTTC
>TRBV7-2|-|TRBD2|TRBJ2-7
CASSSHTTSGGEQYF
TGTGCCAGCAGCTCGCATACGACTAGCGGGGGCGAGCAGTACTTC
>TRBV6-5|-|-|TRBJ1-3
CASSYGGSGNTIYF
TGTGCCAGCAGTTACGGAGGCTCTGGAAACACCATATATTTT
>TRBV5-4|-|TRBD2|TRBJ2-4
CASSFRTSGALNIQYF
TGTGCCAGCAGCTTTCGGACTAGCGGGGCTTTAAACATTCAGTACTTC
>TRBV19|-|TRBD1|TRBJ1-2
CASWTGRANYGYTF
TGTGCCAGCTGGACAGGCAGAGCTAACTATGGCTACACCTTC
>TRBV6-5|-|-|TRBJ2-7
CASRGGRGEQYF
TGTGCCAGCAGGGGGGGGCGAGGCGAGCAGTACTTC
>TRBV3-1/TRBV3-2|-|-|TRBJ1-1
CASSRGAEAFF
TGTGCCAGCAGCCGAGGCGCTGAAGCTTTCTTT